This T cell receptor (beta chain) appears in the sequencing data of a study of T cell repertoires in cytomegalovirus infection. MiXCR, run by TCRdb on the reads, gives a single entry per CDR3 protein. The sample has 400,000 or so distinct CDR3 sequences, approximately 18% seen once. There are many counts of this clonotype. The specimen was PBMCs. The clonotype originates from a human donor in good health (CMV status not recorded). Some clones in this sample may be carry-over from other donors' samples.

The CDR3 DNA is TGCAGTGCTTCCTTAGCGGGAGTGAGCGCAGATACGCAGTATTTT. It yields the protein CSASLAGVSADTQYF. The V and J genes are TRBV20-1 and TRBJ2-3; 9 nucleotides align to TRBD2. This CDR3 contains 15 residues. V lost 5 bases to trimming and J lost 4 bases; unmatched junction nucleotides: 10. The germline V gene has CDR1 DFQATT and CDR2 SNEGSKA (reference sequence).